These 27 T cell receptor beta chains originate from one sample sequenced in a study of cytomegalovirus exposure and HLA in healthy donors. PCR primers comprised 60 Vbeta and 13 Jbeta primers. Sequenced by immunoSEQ multiplex PCR; TCRdb stores in-frame clones only, minus some. The sample lists some 110,000 clones, roughly 15% occurring once. Material: PBMCs. The receptors originated from a female donor in good health and CMV-seronegative.

The genes are TRBV5-1 and TRBJ2-7; 12 positions match TRBD2. CDR1 is SGHRS and CDR2 is YFSETQ in the germline V gene. V lost 3 bases to trimming and J lost 4 bases; unmatched junction nucleotides: 2. CDR3 length: 14 residues. The CDR3 spells CASSSTSGSYEQYF. CDR3 nucleotides: TGCGCCAGCAGCTCGACTAGCGGGAGTTACGAGCAGTACTTC.

This chain joins TRBV7-3 and TRBJ2-2; 8 nucleotides line up with TRBD2. The V gene end was trimmed by 5 bases and the J gene end by 7 bases; junction bases not matched to a gene: 6. Germline V lookup: CDR1 SGHTA, CDR2 FQGTGA. The CDR3 contains 14 residues. CDR3 DNA sequence: TGTGCCAGCAGCCCCGGGACTAGTATCGGGGAGCTGTTTTTT. Its translation: CASSPGTSIGELFF.

V gene TRBV6-1 combines with J gene TRBJ1-2; D unresolved. The CDR3 covers 12 residues. V lost 7 bases, J lost 4 bases, and 10 bases lay in between. Germline V gene data show CDR1 as MNHNS and CDR2 as SASEGT. This CDR3 is CASTQISYGYTF. CDR3 DNA: TGTGCCAGCACTCAGATTTCCTATGGCTACACCTTC.

This chain connects TRBV18 to TRBJ1-5; D is possibly TRBD1 (6 bases). Germline CDR1 is KGHSH and CDR2 is LQKENI. V was clipped by 2 bases and J by 4 bases, with 12 bases between them. The CDR3 loop spans 15 amino acids. CDR3 sequence: CASSPGLQGNQPQHF. CDR3 in DNA: TGTGCCAGCTCACCAGGGCTGCAGGGGAATCAGCCCCAGCATTTT.

The chain links TRBV4-3 to TRBJ2-7; a weak D match, TRBD2 (6 bases). Germline CDR1 LGHNA, CDR2 YSLEER. V gave up 8 bases and J gave up 0 bases, with 11 bases separating them. CDR3 size: 13 residues. The CDR3 DNA is TGCGCCAGCGGGACTGGATCCTCCTACGAGCAGTACTTC. Protein: CASGTGSSYEQYF.

This clone was seen more than once but under ten times. The chain is built from TRBV7-9 and TRBJ2-7; TRBD1 agrees at 7 bases. CDR3 length: 16 residues. Germline CDR1 and CDR2: SEHNR and FQNEAQ (reference sequence). Trimming removed 4 bases from V and 3 bases from J; junction bases left unmatched: 12. The chain's CDR3 is CASSSSDRTGDYEQYF. The DNA of the CDR3 is TGTGCCAGCAGCTCCAGCGACAGGACAGGCGACTACGAGCAGTACTTC.

This clone was found a few times. The chain carries TRBV15 and TRBJ2-1; D is uncertain. Germline-derived CDR1 and CDR2 are LNHNV and YYDKDF (reference sequence). CDR3 length: 12 residues. V lost 0 bases and J 8 bases, leaving 5 bases between the germline ends. CDR3 sequence (DNA): TGTGCCACCAGCAGAGATTACTATGAGCAGTTCTTC. Its translation: CATSRDYYEQFF.

This clone was detected a few times. The J gene is TRBJ2-1, the V gene TRBV4-3, with 13 bases identical to TRBD2. Germline assignment: CDR1 LGHNA and CDR2 YSLEER. The CDR3 runs 16 residues. V shed 3 bases, J shed 7 bases, and the junction held 6 bases outside the gene matches. CDR3 sequence (DNA): TGCGCCAGCAGCCAGCAACCGGGACTAGCGGGGAATGAGCAGTTCTTC. Translating gives CASSQQPGLAGNEQFF.

The chain couples TRBV6-5 to TRBJ2-5, with D uncertain. The germline V gene encodes CDR1 MNHEY and CDR2 SVGAGI. The CDR3 runs to 15 residues. Between the trimmed V and J ends, which lost 0 bases and 0 bases, there was a span of 8 bases. Here the CDR3 reads CASSYSRMNQETQYF. For the CDR3, the DNA is TGTGCCAGCAGTTACTCCAGGATGAACCAAGAGACCCAGTACTTC.

CDR3 nucleotide sequence: TGTGCCAGTAGGGGCGCCGCTCTCTGGTTCTTC. This sequence encodes CASRGAALWFF. The V call is TRBV19, the J call TRBJ2-1; no clear D. Trimming left V 6 bases short and J 15 bases short, with 15 bases between. The CDR3 is 11 amino acids. Per germline, CDR1 LNHDA and CDR2 SQIVND (reference sequence).

In this sample, this clone turned up a few times. The chain combines TRBV7-2 with TRBJ1-1, with 8 bases that match TRBD1. This CDR3 is built from 15 residues. J was trimmed by 1 base and V by 4 bases; bases with no gene match: 5. The germline gives CDR1 SGHTA, CDR2 FQGNSA. CDR3 residues: CASSWAGQANTEAFF. The CDR3 DNA sequence: TGTGCCAGCAGCTGGGCGGGACAGGCGAACACTGAAGCTTTCTTT.

This clone showed up just a few times. V usage is TRBV5-1 and J usage is TRBJ1-4; 10 bases agree with TRBD1. The CDR3 totals 15 residues. V was clipped by 3 bases and J by 7 bases; unmatched bases: 6. The germline CDR1 and CDR2 sequences are SGHRS and YFSETQ. DNA for the CDR3: TGCGCCAGCAGCTGGGGGACAGGGGAAATTGAAAAACTGTTTTTT. It yields the protein CASSWGTGEIEKLFF. Looking up the rest from reference TRBV5-1 and TRBJ1-4 gives the full variable domain: KAGVTQTPRYLIKTRGQQVTLSCSPISGHRSVSWYQQTPGQGLQFLFEYFSETQRNKGNFPGRFSGRQFSNSRSEMNVSTLELGDSALYLCASSWGTGEIEKLFFGSGTQLSVL.

The sample holds a few counts of this clone. The chain joins TRBV18 to TRBJ2-5; D is possibly TRBD2 (5 bases). This CDR3 spans 15 amino acids. Per germline, CDR1 KGHSH and CDR2 LQKENI. V shed 4 bases and J shed 2 bases, with 14 bases lying between them. CDR3 in DNA: TGTGCCAGCTCACACTTCTCCGGGGATCAAGAGACCCAGTACTTC. This codes for CASSHFSGDQETQYF.

This clone turned up a few times. The genes are TRBV25-1 and TRBJ1-2; D is perhaps TRBD1 (5 bases). CDR3 size: 16 residues. V lost 1 base and J lost 6, with 18 bases in between. The germline V gene encodes CDR1 MGHDK and CDR2 SYGVNS. The CDR3 loop is CASSESGFRQRNGYTF. DNA for the CDR3: TGTGCCAGCAGTGAATCAGGGTTTAGACAGCGTAATGGCTACACCTTC.

The chain employs TRBV6-5 and TRBJ2-5; D is possibly TRBD2 (5 bases). Between the trimmed V and J ends, which lost 0 bases and 1 base, there was a span of 9 bases. Germline V gives CDR1 MNHEY, CDR2 SVGAGI. The CDR3 loop spans 15 amino acids. CDR3 amino acids: CASSYSLGSQETQYF. DNA for the CDR3: TGTGCCAGCAGTTACTCGCTGGGGAGCCAAGAGACCCAGTACTTC.

This chain connects TRBV4-2 to TRBJ2-3; 8 nucleotides agree with TRBD2. Germline V gene data show CDR1 as LGHNA and CDR2 as YNFKEQ. Losses at the gene ends were 0 bases for V and 7 bases for J; bases not matched to a gene: 9. This CDR3 comprises 16 residues. For the CDR3, the DNA is TGTGCCAGCAGCCAAGAACAGGCGGGGGGTCGATATACGCAGTATTTT. The encoded protein is CASSQEQAGGRYTQYF.

This clone was counted a few times. The CDR3 loop is CASSIVLGQSNQPQHF. The CDR3 coding sequence is TGTGCCAGTAGTATCGTCTTGGGACAGAGCAATCAGCCCCAGCATTTT. The V and J genes are TRBV19 and TRBJ1-5, with TRBD1 matching 7 bases. J was trimmed by 1 base and V by 3 bases; bases with no gene match: 6. Germline lookup yields CDR1 LNHDA and CDR2 SQIVND (reference sequence). The CDR3 covers 16 residues. Filled out from reference TRBV19 and TRBJ1-5, the complete variable domain reads DGGITQSPKYLFRKEGQNVTLSCEQNLNHDAMYWYRQDPGQGLRLIYYSQIVNDFQKGDIAEGYSVSREKKESFPLTVTSAQKNPTAFYLCASSIVLGQSNQPQHFGDGTRLSIL.

This clone was counted a few times. V is TRBV5-1 and J is TRBJ1-2; no definite D call. This CDR3 region has 13 residues. Germline assignment: CDR1 SGHRS and CDR2 YFSETQ. The V gene lost 0 bases and the J gene lost 3 bases, with 6 bases spanning the gap. The CDR3, as DNA: TGCGCCAGCAGCTTGGCCCAGGACTATGGCTACACCTTC. Translation: CASSLAQDYGYTF.

The chain links TRBV29-1 to TRBJ2-7; D may be TRBD2 (6 bases). The V end was cut by 4 bases, the J end by 5 bases, with 18 bases between. Germline values: CDR1 SQVTM, CDR2 ANQGSEA. The CDR3 covers 14 residues. CDR3 residues: CSVVLADNLNEQYF. CDR3 DNA: TGCAGCGTTGTGTTAGCGGATAACTTAAACGAGCAGTACTTC.

This clone turned up a few times. The chain employs TRBV4-2 and TRBJ2-2; D not resolved. The germline V gene encodes CDR1 LGHNA and CDR2 YNFKEQ. The CDR3 runs 15 residues. The germline V and J ends were trimmed by 0 bases and 5 bases, with 10 bases remaining between them. DNA for the CDR3: TGTGCCAGCAGCCAAGAACCGCTCCTAACCGGGGAGCTGTTTTTT. It translates to CASSQEPLLTGELFF.

This sequence joins TRBV19 and TRBJ1-2; 8 positions match TRBD1. The CDR3 runs to 14 residues. In germline, CDR1 is LNHDA, CDR2 SQIVND (reference sequence). Trimming removed 4 bases from V and 4 bases from J; junction bases left unmatched: 5. The CDR3 loop reads CASSSDRGVYGYTF. CDR3 nucleotides: TGTGCCAGTAGTAGTGACAGGGGCGTCTATGGCTACACCTTC.

This clone showed up just a few times. The chain links TRBV2 to TRBJ2-1; TRBD2 aligns across 10 bases. CDR1 SNHLY and CDR2 FYNNEI come from the germline V gene. This CDR3 region has 16 residues. J lost 5 bases, V lost 8 bases, and 12 bases had no gene match. The CDR3 bases are TGTGCCAGCTCCCTTTCCACTAGCGGGAAGAACAATGAGCAGTTCTTC. It encodes CASSLSTSGKNNEQFF.

The sample holds one count of this clone. The sample carries other DNA sequences with the same CDR3. The chain uses TRBV18 and TRBJ1-1; no firm D call. Per germline, CDR1 KGHSH and CDR2 LQKENI. With 6 bases removed from V and 1 base from J, the gap between germline ends came to 12 bases. The CDR3 consists of 14 residues. CDR3 sequence reads: CASSAWGGNTEAFF. The CDR3 nucleotides read TGTGCCAGCTCCGCCTGGGGAGGGAACACTGAAGCTTTCTTT.

This clone was seen a few times. The chain recombines TRBV29-1 with TRBJ1-1; 11 bases are a match to TRBD1. The CDR3 runs to 15 residues. J gave up 2 bases and V 7 bases, and 9 bases lay outside the gene matches. CDR1 and CDR2 (germline): SQVTM, ANQGSEA. The DNA for the CDR3 is TGCAGCGCCGTACCGGGACAGGGGGGCAACACTGAAGCTTTCTTT. This codes for CSAVPGQGGNTEAFF. Full variable domain (outside the CDR3, taken from reference TRBV29-1 and TRBJ1-1): SAVISQKPSRDICQRGTSLTIQCQVDSQVTMMFWYRQQPGQSLTLIATANQGSEATYESGFVIDKFPISRPNLTFSTLTVSNMSPEDSSIYLCSAVPGQGGNTEAFFGQGTRLTVV.

This clone was counted between two and nine times. The chain links TRBV10-3 to TRBJ1-5; 7 positions agree with TRBD1. This CDR3 has 14 residues. Germline V gene lookup returns CDR1 ENHRY and CDR2 SYGVKD. With V trimmed by 0 bases and J by 7 bases, 3 bases remained unmatched. The CDR3 here is CAISESGGYQPQHF. In nucleotides, the CDR3 is TGTGCCATCAGTGAGTCAGGGGGCTACCAGCCCCAGCATTTT.

This clone was counted between two and nine times. The CDR3 nucleotides are TGTGCCAGCAGTTTAATCCGACAGGGCGCAGATACGCAGTATTTT. It yields the protein CASSLIRQGADTQYF. The J gene is TRBJ2-3, the V gene TRBV27; 7 bases line up with TRBD1. V shed 2 bases, J shed 4 bases, and the junction held 6 bases outside the gene matches. The CDR3 length is 15 residues. Per germline, CDR1 MNHEY and CDR2 SMNVEV (reference sequence).

This clone was recorded a few times. The gene calls are TRBV4-1 and TRBJ1-5; TRBD1 might be the D (5 bases). The germline V gene encodes CDR1 MGHRA and CDR2 YSYEKL. V lost 1 base and J 5 bases, leaving 21 bases between the germline ends. This CDR3 has 18 amino acids. This CDR3 reads CASSQAAGAIGEDQPQHF. In DNA, the CDR3 is TGCGCCAGCAGCCAAGCAGCCGGGGCTATTGGGGAGGATCAGCCCCAGCATTTT.